The 5 T cell receptor beta chains in this list originate from one sample, sequenced in a study of blood T cell repertoires in COVID-19. Sequencing used immunoSEQ multiplex PCR; TCRdb keeps in-frame clones, though not all of them. The table shows approximately 160,000 clones, with approximately 88% occurring only once. The sequenced sample was peripheral blood. These receptors originate from a woman at least 80 years old with active or convalescent COVID-19.

The chain has TRBV7-2 and TRBJ1-1; D is unresolved. CDR3 length: 16 residues. V dropped 2 bases and J dropped 1 base, with 14 bases sitting between them. The germline V gene has CDR1 SGHTA and CDR2 FQGNSA. DNA for the CDR3: TGTGCCAGCAGCTTATACGGGGATGGGAGGAACACTGAAGCTTTCTTT. It encodes CASSLYGDGRNTEAFF.

The CDR3, as DNA: TGTGCCAGCAGCCGGACAGCCAGCTCCTATAATTCACCCCTCCACTTT. Protein product: CASSRTASSYNSPLHF. The rearrangement joins TRBV5-8 to TRBJ1-6, with D perhaps matching TRBD1 (6 bases). V lost 4 bases and J 0 bases, leaving 11 bases between the germline ends. The CDR3 totals 16 residues. The V gene's germline CDR1 is SGHTS and CDR2 YDEGEE.

In its sample, this clone was seen once. The chain combines TRBV5-6 with TRBJ1-5; unclear D gene. The CDR3 extends over 17 amino acids. CDR1 is SGHDT and CDR2 is YYEEEE in the germline V gene. Deletions cut 4 bases from V and 2 bases from J, with 19 bases between. CDR3 protein: CASSHSGRVGGNQPQHF. The CDR3 DNA follows: TGTGCCAGCAGCCATTCTGGGAGGGTAGGTGGCAATCAGCCCCAGCATTTT.

The rearrangement links TRBV19 to TRBJ1-4; 8 bases are a match to TRBD1. This CDR3 has 15 amino acids. V gave up 6 bases and J gave up 8 bases; unmatched junction bases: 11. Per germline, CDR1 LNHDA and CDR2 SQIVND (reference sequence). The CDR3 sequence is CASSPDRGRREKLFF. The CDR3, as DNA: TGTGCCAGTAGCCCCGACAGGGGCCGGAGGGAAAAACTGTTTTTT.

This clone was picked up one time. The chain couples TRBV27 to TRBJ1-6, with D possibly TRBD1 on 6 matching bases. The V end was cut by 5 bases, the J end by 7 bases, with 15 bases between. CDR3 length equals 15 residues. Per the germline V gene, CDR1 is MNHEY and CDR2 is SMNVEV (reference sequence). CDR3 sequence: CASSTGQSQNSPLHF. The CDR3 bases are TGTGCCAGCAGTACCGGACAGTCCCAAAATTCACCCCTCCACTTT.